A single sample is the source of the 3 T cell receptor beta chains below, sequenced in a study of blood T cells in healthy people across ages. A second 7 to 11 cycle PCR used barcoded and J-beta primers. Using its own MiXCR run on the 5' RACE reads, TCRdb lists one record per CDR3 protein. This table holds approximately 1.5 million distinct CDR3 sequences, roughly 30% found once. Sequencing input: blood. Receptors were obtained from a woman younger than 45 in good health.

V is TRBV20-1 and J is TRBJ1-6; 7 nucleotides line up with TRBD1. The CDR3 spans 14 residues. Trimming at V came to 6 bases and at J to 8 bases, leaving 10 bases not matched to a gene. Germline CDR1 and CDR2: DFQATT and SNEGSKA (reference sequence). For the CDR3, the DNA is TGCAGTGCCAACCCGGGACAGAGTTATTCACCCCTCCACTTT. It specifies CSANPGQSYSPLHF.

The chain carries TRBV7-9 and TRBJ1-1; possibly TRBD1 for D (5 bases). The CDR3 consists of 13 residues. The V gene's germline CDR1 is SEHNR and CDR2 FQNEAQ (reference sequence). The V gene lost 7 bases and the J gene lost 5 bases, with 14 bases spanning the gap. The CDR3 sequence is CASKLQEGTEAFF. In DNA, the CDR3 is TGTGCCAGCAAATTACAGGAGGGAACTGAAGCTTTCTTT.

The chain carries TRBV25-1 and TRBJ1-4; D might be TRBD1 (5 bases). The CDR3 totals 14 residues. Germline values: CDR1 MGHDK, CDR2 SYGVNS. Trimming took off 4 bases at V and 6 bases at J, with 12 bases between the two ends. The CDR3: CASSGQGLDEKLFF. The CDR3 DNA follows: TGTGCCAGCAGTGGGCAGGGCCTCGATGAAAAACTGTTTTTT.